This section outlines one T cell receptor beta chain sequence together with its context. Its antigen is currently not known. Within one base of it there is no much larger clone, and no base qualities were kept. This sample was included in a study of CD8+CD57+ T cells in acquired aplastic anemia (dated by TCRdb to the late 2010s). With regard to the full study: On average, sorted CD4+ and CD8+ cells yielded roughly 3.4 ug of extracted DNA, with a range of roughly 0.19 to 27.4 ug. For healthy donor samples, the average read count was around 9.9 million for CD4+ cells and around 12 million for CD8+ cells. Results and caveats for the whole study, not just this receptor: Around 30 CD8+ CDR3 sequences were shared between patients and controls but appeared highly expressed in patients and within their immunodominant clones. CD8+ Simpson's diversity did not differ significantly between patients and healthy controls (P=0.060).

Via the germline V gene (reference sequence), CDR1 is DFQATT and CDR2 SNEGSKA. V is pared back by 2 bases and J by 3 bases, with 8 bases lying between the germline termini. Its CDR3 holds 12 amino acids, cysteine through phenylalanine. The read is trimmed to its CDR3 DNA, 36 bases read in frame from base 1. In the study, sorted CD4+ and CD8+ blood T cells from patients with severe aplastic anemia and from healthy subjects underwent deep sequencing of TCR repertoires. Ficoll-Paque density gradient centrifugation was used to isolate peripheral blood mononuclear cells. CD4+ and CD8+ T cells were sorted by FACS or magnetic beads before DNA extraction. Genomic DNA served as template for TCR beta VDJ combination and CDR3 sequence profiling. TCR repertoire sequencing was run on an Illumina HiSeq 2000. In the original analysis: Repertoires were assessed using TRBV/TRBJ rearrangement plots, CDR3 size and DJ length profiles, and Simpson's diversity index. Whichever DNA sequence was most abundant in the deep sequencing data was defined as the immunodominant clone. CDR3 amino acid sequences were checked for sharing between subjects and were compared against published repertoires and the VDJdb database. The public reads were run again by TCRdb, first through fastp at Q25 and then through MiXCR, and only productive beta chains were kept. Every distinct CDR3 protein forms one entry, paired with its most common genes and DNA. TCRdb, not the original authors, processed these V and J calls. Within this sample are hundreds of thousands of distinct CDR3 sequences, with roughly 68% of them counted one time only. Approximately 3.9% of the sample comes from the top ten.

The chain was built from TRBV20-1 and TRBJ2-7; the D gene assignment is ambiguous. The sequence was collected from a human donor in good health, serving as a control. Sequencing input: sorted CD4+, CD8+, or CD8+CD57+ T cells (not recorded which) from PBMCs. The DNA reads as follows: TGCAGTGCTAGACATGGGATCTACGAGCAGTACTTC. Its product reads: CSARHGIYEQYF.